Listed here is a single TCR beta chain. Its antigen is not known. Its ends do not fully match the called genes, so a read error is possible. The sample carries other DNA sequences with the same CDR3. The sample belongs to a study of beta chain features in type 1 diabetes. Study summary: Cell yields, gender and age were comparable in patients and healthy donors.

Expressed TCRB transcripts were sequenced because the entire RNA isolate underwent reverse transcription. Sequencing used immunoSEQ multiplex PCR; TCRdb keeps in-frame clones, though not all of them. The sample carries under 90,000 clones, roughly a third recorded once. Overall study findings and caveats: There were fewer insertions and more deletions at the VDJ junctions of type 1 diabetes patients.

CDR3 length: 13 amino acids. CDR1 and CDR2 from the germline V gene are GTSNPN and SVGIG (reference sequence). This chain joins TRBV30 and TRBJ2-2; TRBD2 is a possible D gene (7 bases). This sequence originates from a young woman in good health. The sample comprised stem cell memory CD4+ T cells from blood. Written as DNA, the CDR3 is TGTGCCTGGAGCCTAGGGGGGGGCGGGGAGTTGTTTTTT. It encodes CAWSLGGGGELFF.